The 21 T cell receptor beta chains below all came from one sample that was sequenced in a study of blood T cell repertoires in COVID-19. The method was immunoSEQ multiplex PCR; TCRdb's version includes in-frame clones alone and lacks a portion of them. The data hold some 300,000 clones, with around 91% observed a single time. The source material was peripheral blood. The receptor source for this set is a woman in her forties with COVID-19, enrolled during active disease.

The chain couples TRBV18 to TRBJ2-7; a weak D match, TRBD1 (6 bases). The CDR3 contains 15 residues. Germline V lookup: CDR1 KGHSH, CDR2 LQKENI. Trimming cost V 0 bases and J 1 base, with 10 bases left between them. CDR3 in amino acids: CASSPPWQGSYEQYF. In DNA form, the CDR3 reads TGTGCCAGCTCACCACCGTGGCAGGGGTCCTACGAGCAGTACTTC.

This rearrangement joins TRBV24-1 to TRBJ2-2; D is possibly TRBD1 (6 bases). The V gene's germline CDR1 is KGHDR and CDR2 SFDVKD. Between the trimmed V and J ends, which lost 7 bases and 3 bases, there was a span of 14 bases. This CDR3 contains 15 residues. This chain's CDR3 is CATRQGPLDTGELFF. In DNA form, the CDR3 reads TGTGCCACCAGACAGGGTCCCCTGGACACCGGGGAGCTGTTTTTT.

The chain has TRBV5-5 and TRBJ2-1; 9 bases match TRBD1. Trimming took 1 base from V and 3 from J; bases not matched to a gene: 2. The CDR3 spans 15 residues. Germline V gene sequence: CDR1 SGHKS, CDR2 YYEKEE (reference sequence). The CDR3 loop is CASSLLTGGYNEQFF. For the CDR3, the DNA is TGTGCCAGCAGCTTGTTGACAGGGGGCTACAATGAGCAGTTCTTC. Drawing the rest from reference TRBV5-5 and TRBJ2-1, the complete variable domain is DAGVTQSPTHLIKTRGQQVTLRCSPISGHKSVSWYQQVLGQGPQFIFQYYEKEERGRGNFPDRFSARQFPNYSSELNVNALLLGDSALYLCASSLLTGGYNEQFFGPGTRLTVL.

As concerns this clone: The junction departs from germline at one end; a sequencing error may be responsible. V usage is TRBV3-1 (or the pseudogene TRBV3-2) and J usage is TRBJ2-2, with unresolved D. This CDR3 comprises 14 residues. Germline CDR1 LGHDT, CDR2 YNNKEL (reference sequence). CDR3 in amino acids: CASSQRSNSGELFF. CDR3 DNA: TGTGCCAGCAGCCAACGGTCGAACTCCGGGGAGCTGTTTTTT.

In regard to this clone: The junction departs from germline at one end; a sequencing error may be responsible. The rearrangement links TRBV5-4 to TRBJ1-1, with D possibly being TRBD1 (6 bases). The CDR3 covers 16 residues. Germline loops: CDR1 SGHNT, CDR2 YYREEE (reference sequence). DNA of the CDR3: TGTGTCAGCAGCCGGGGACAACTGTTCAAGGGGACTGAAGCTTTCTTT. Translating gives CVSSRGQLFKGTEAFF.

The chain couples TRBV24-1 to TRBJ2-3; a weak D match, TRBD1 (6 bases). The CDR3 is 13 amino acids. V was shortened by 9 bases and J by 1 base, with 10 bases between the two germline ends. Germline V lookup: CDR1 KGHDR, CDR2 SFDVKD. DNA for the CDR3: TGTGCCACCCTTAAGGGGGGCACAGATACGCAGTATTTT. Protein sequence: CATLKGGTDTQYF.

The chain is built from TRBV5-4 and TRBJ2-1; 7 positions match TRBD1. Trimming cost V 4 bases and J 16 bases; bases outside gene matches: 14. The CDR3 is 13 residues long. CDR1 is SGHNT, CDR2 YYREEE, per germline (reference sequence). The CDR3 DNA reads TGTGCCAGCAGCGAACAAGACAGGGTTGGGTTCTTCTTC. This codes for CASSEQDRVGFFF.

CDR3 in amino acids: CASSATSGKTGELFF. The DNA of the CDR3 is TGTGCCAGCAGTGCTACTAGCGGCAAGACCGGGGAGCTGTTTTTT. The rearrangement links TRBV9 to TRBJ2-2; the match to TRBD2 covers 8 bases. In germline, CDR1 is SGDLS, CDR2 YYNGEE. The CDR3 loop spans 15 amino acids. Losses at the gene ends were 5 bases for V and 5 bases for J; bases not matched to a gene: 8.

The chain combines TRBV28 with TRBJ2-1; weak D call: TRBD1 (6 bases). Trimming left V 2 bases short and J 6 bases short, with 11 bases between. Germline V CDR1 and CDR2: MDHEN, SYDVKM. The CDR3 extends over 14 amino acids. CDR3 region: CASSLPPGVNEQFF. The CDR3 DNA reads as TGTGCCAGCAGTTTACCCCCAGGGGTCAATGAGCAGTTCTTC.

The sample holds a few counts of this clone. Sequence at one end of the junction differs from germline and may be a read error. The chain uses TRBV7-7 and TRBJ2-2; 9 bases agree with TRBD1. This CDR3 is built from 15 residues. Germline V gives CDR1 SSHAT, CDR2 FNYEAQ (reference sequence). CDR3 amino acids: CASSRQGGGTGELFF. The CDR3 coding sequence is TGTGCTAGCAGCCGACAGGGGGGCGGCACCGGGGAGCTGTTTTTT.

The CDR3 protein is CASSEFHRMNTGELFF. The CDR3 DNA sequence: TGTGCCAGCAGTGAATTCCACAGGATGAACACCGGGGAGCTGTTTTTT. The V gene is TRBV6-1, the J gene TRBJ2-2; a possible D gene is TRBD1 (5 bases). This CDR3 comprises 16 residues. Per the germline V gene, CDR1 is MNHNS and CDR2 is SASEGT. V was shortened by 2 bases and J by 1 base, with 11 bases between the two germline ends.

The DNA of the CDR3 is TGTGCCAGCAGTTGGGGACAGGGGGAAGCGGGGCAGTTCTTC. The encoded protein is CASSWGQGEAGQFF. The chain links TRBV27 to TRBJ2-1; 11 bases match TRBD1. Per the germline V gene, CDR1 is MNHEY and CDR2 is SMNVEV (reference sequence). The CDR3 sequence is 14 residues long. J was trimmed by 12 bases and V by 4 bases; bases with no gene match: 8.

Concerning this clone: The germline gene is not matched at one end of the junction; a read error may be the cause. The chain is built from TRBV7-7 and TRBJ2-5; a possible D gene is TRBD2 (5 bases). The CDR3 spans 15 residues. Germline V gene sequence: CDR1 SSHAT, CDR2 FNYEAQ (reference sequence). The CDR3 sequence is CASSFAVGVRETQYF. CDR3 DNA: TGTGCTAGCAGCTTCGCAGTCGGGGTACGGGAGACCCAGTACTTC.

The J gene is TRBJ2-2, the V gene TRBV4-1; 7 nucleotides match TRBD1. The CDR3 sequence is 17 residues long. CDR1 is MGHRA and CDR2 is YSYEKL in the germline V gene. The J segment lost 3 bases and the V segment lost 2 bases, leaving 9 bases of the junction unmatched. The CDR3 region is CASSQLGAGGHTGELFF. CDR3 DNA sequence: TGCGCCAGCAGCCAACTTGGGGCAGGGGGACACACCGGGGAGCTGTTTTTT.

The V gene is TRBV5-4, the J gene TRBJ2-1, with D possibly being TRBD1 (6 bases). Trimming removed 0 bases from V and 0 bases from J, with 10 bases in between. The germline V gene has CDR1 SGHNT and CDR2 YYREEE (reference sequence). This CDR3 contains 16 residues. The CDR3 loop is CASSLGQASSYNEQFF. For the CDR3, the DNA is TGTGCCAGCAGCTTGGGACAGGCGAGCTCCTACAATGAGCAGTTCTTC.

Written as DNA, the CDR3 is TGTGCCAGCAGCTCCTATACGGGCTCTGGAAACACCATATATTTT. Translated: CASSSYTGSGNTIYF. The rearrangement links TRBV7-9 to TRBJ1-3; D remains unclear. There are 15 residues in the CDR3. V was trimmed by 4 bases and J by 0 bases, leaving 10 bases between them. In germline, CDR1 is SEHNR, CDR2 FQNEAQ (reference sequence).

The rearrangement links TRBV6-5 to TRBJ2-3; 11 bases fit TRBD2. CDR1 is MNHEY and CDR2 is SVGAGI in the germline V gene. Germline trimming cut 4 bases from V and 1 base from J; bases unmatched to any gene: 1. CDR3 length: 15 amino acids. CDR3 bases: TGTGCCAGCAGTTTACTAGCGGGGGGCACAGATACGCAGTATTTT. Translated: CASSLLAGGTDTQYF.

The chain is built from TRBV5-4 and TRBJ2-1, with TRBD1 matching over 10 bases. The trim removed 10 bases at V and 7 bases at J, leaving 11 bases unmatched. In germline, CDR1 is SGHNT, CDR2 YYREEE (reference sequence). This CDR3 is 14 amino acids long. This chain's CDR3 is CAGYDRGLRNEQFF. The DNA for the CDR3 is TGTGCCGGGTATGACAGGGGGCTTAGGAATGAGCAGTTCTTC.

The chain carries TRBV29-1 and TRBJ1-2, with D perhaps matching TRBD1 (6 bases). The germline V gene has CDR1 SQVTM and CDR2 ANQGSEA. V lost 1 base and J lost 8, with 26 bases in between. The CDR3 has 17 residues. The CDR3, as DNA: TGCAGCGTTGAAGGGGGGGGCAGCCGATCACCCTTTCGGGGCTACACCTTC. This encodes CSVEGGGSRSPFRGYTF. Combining the CDR3 with reference TRBV29-1 and TRBJ1-2 gives the whole variable domain SAVISQKPSRDICQRGTSLTIQCQVDSQVTMMFWYRQQPGQSLTLIATANQGSEATYESGFVIDKFPISRPNLTFSTLTVSNMSPEDSSIYLCSVEGGGSRSPFRGYTFGSGTRLTVV.

The rearrangement uses TRBV18 and TRBJ1-3, with D possibly being TRBD1 (5 bases). This CDR3 has 14 amino acids. Trimming cost V 4 bases and J 0 bases, with 7 bases left between them. Germline loops: CDR1 KGHSH, CDR2 LQKENI. The CDR3 DNA reads as TGTGCCAGCTCACGACAGAACTCTGGAAACACCATATATTTT. This codes for CASSRQNSGNTIYF. Combining the CDR3 with reference TRBV18 and TRBJ1-3 gives the whole variable domain NAGVMQNPRHLVRRRGQEARLRCSPMKGHSHVYWYRQLPEEGLKFMVYLQKENIIDESGMPKERFSAEFPKEGPSILRIQQVVRGDSAAYFCASSRQNSGNTIYFGEGSWLTVV.

The chain couples TRBV6-5 to TRBJ1-2; 10 nucleotides agree with TRBD1. The V gene end was trimmed by 8 bases and the J gene end by 0 bases; junction bases not matched to a gene: 6. Germline V CDR1 and CDR2: MNHEY, SVGAGI. The CDR3 totals 15 residues. CDR3 in DNA: TGTGCCAGCGGAGGGACAGGGGTTCCTAACTATGGCTACACCTTC. This codes for CASGGTGVPNYGYTF.